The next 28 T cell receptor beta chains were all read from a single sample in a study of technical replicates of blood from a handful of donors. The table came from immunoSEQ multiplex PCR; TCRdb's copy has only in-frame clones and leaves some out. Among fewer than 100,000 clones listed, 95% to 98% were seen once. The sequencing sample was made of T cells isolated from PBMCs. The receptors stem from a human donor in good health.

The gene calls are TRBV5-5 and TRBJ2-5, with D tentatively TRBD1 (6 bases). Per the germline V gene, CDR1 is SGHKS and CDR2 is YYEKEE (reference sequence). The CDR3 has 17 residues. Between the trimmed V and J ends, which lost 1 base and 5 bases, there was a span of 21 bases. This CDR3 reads CASSLSDDRWFRETQYF. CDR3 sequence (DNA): TGTGCCAGCAGCTTGTCAGACGACAGGTGGTTTCGGGAGACCCAGTACTTC.

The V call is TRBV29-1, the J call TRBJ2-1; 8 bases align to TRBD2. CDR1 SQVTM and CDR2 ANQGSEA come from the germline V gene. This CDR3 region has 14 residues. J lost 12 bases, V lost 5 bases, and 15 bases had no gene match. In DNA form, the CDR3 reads TGCAGCGTTCAGCCCGGGACTAGTCATGGCTTGCAGTTCTTC. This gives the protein CSVQPGTSHGLQFF.

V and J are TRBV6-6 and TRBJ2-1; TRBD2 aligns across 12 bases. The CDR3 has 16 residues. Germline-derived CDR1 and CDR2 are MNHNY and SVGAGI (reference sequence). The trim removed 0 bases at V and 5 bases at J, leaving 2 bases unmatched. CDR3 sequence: CASSYSPSGRDNEQFF. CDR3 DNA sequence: TGTGCCAGCAGTTACTCTCCTAGCGGGAGGGACAATGAGCAGTTCTTC.

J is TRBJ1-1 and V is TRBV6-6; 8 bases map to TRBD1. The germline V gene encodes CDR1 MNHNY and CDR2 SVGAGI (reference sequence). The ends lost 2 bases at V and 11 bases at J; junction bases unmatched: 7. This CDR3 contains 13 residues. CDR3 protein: CASSYNRGSVAFF. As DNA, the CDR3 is TGTGCCAGCAGTTACAACAGGGGGTCTGTCGCTTTCTTT.

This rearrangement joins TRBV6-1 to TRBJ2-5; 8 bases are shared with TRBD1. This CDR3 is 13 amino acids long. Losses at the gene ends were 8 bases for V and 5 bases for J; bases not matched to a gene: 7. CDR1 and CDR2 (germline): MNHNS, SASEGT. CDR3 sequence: CASYWTGRETQYF. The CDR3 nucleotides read TGTGCCAGCTATTGGACAGGGCGGGAGACCCAGTACTTC.

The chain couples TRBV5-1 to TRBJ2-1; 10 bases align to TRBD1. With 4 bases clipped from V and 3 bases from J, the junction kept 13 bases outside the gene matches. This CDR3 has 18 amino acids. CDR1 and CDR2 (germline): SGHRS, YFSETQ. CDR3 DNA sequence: TGCGCCAGCAGCCTAATCCCCTCCGGGACAGGGGACTACAATGAGCAGTTCTTC. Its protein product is CASSLIPSGTGDYNEQFF. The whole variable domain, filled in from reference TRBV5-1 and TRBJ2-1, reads KAGVTQTPRYLIKTRGQQVTLSCSPISGHRSVSWYQQTPGQGLQFLFEYFSETQRNKGNFPGRFSGRQFSNSRSEMNVSTLELGDSALYLCASSLIPSGTGDYNEQFFGPGTRLTVL.

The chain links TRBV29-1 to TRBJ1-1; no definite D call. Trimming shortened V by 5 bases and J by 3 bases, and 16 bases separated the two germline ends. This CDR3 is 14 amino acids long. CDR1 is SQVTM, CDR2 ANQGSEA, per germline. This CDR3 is CSVSRGSGDTEAFF. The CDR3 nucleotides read TGCAGCGTTTCACGCGGGAGTGGGGACACTGAAGCTTTCTTT. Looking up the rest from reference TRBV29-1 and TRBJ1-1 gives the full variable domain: SAVISQKPSRDICQRGTSLTIQCQVDSQVTMMFWYRQQPGQSLTLIATANQGSEATYESGFVIDKFPISRPNLTFSTLTVSNMSPEDSSIYLCSVSRGSGDTEAFFGQGTRLTVV.

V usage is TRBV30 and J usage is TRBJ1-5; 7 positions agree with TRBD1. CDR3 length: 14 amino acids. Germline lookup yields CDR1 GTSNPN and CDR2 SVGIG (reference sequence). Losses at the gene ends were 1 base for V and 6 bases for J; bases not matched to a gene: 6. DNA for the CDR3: TGTGCCTGGAGTGAACAGGGGTATGGTCAGCCCCAGCATTTT. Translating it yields CAWSEQGYGQPQHF.

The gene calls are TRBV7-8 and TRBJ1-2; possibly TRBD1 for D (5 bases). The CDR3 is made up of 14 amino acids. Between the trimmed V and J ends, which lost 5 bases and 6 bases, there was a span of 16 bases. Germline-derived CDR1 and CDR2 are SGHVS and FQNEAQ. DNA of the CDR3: TGTGCCAGCAGCCTCGGGGGGGTAGGGAATGGCTACACCTTC. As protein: CASSLGGVGNGYTF. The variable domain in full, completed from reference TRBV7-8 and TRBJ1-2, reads GAGVSQSPRYKVAKRGQDVALRCDPISGHVSLFWYQQALGQGPEFLTYFQNEAQLDKSGLPSDRFFAERPEGSVSTLKIQRTQQEDSAVYLCASSLGGVGNGYTFGSGTRLTVV.

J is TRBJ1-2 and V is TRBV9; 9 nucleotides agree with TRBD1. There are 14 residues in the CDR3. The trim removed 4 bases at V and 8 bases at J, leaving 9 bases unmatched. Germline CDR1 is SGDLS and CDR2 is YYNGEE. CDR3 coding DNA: TGTGCCAGCAGCCTCAGAACAGGGGGCGAGGGCTACACCTTC. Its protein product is CASSLRTGGEGYTF. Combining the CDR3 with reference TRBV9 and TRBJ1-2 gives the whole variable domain DSGVTQTPKHLITATGQRVTLRCSPRSGDLSVYWYQQSLDQGLQFLIQYYNGEERAKGNILERFSAQQFPDLHSELNLSSLELGDSALYFCASSLRTGGEGYTFGSGTRLTVV.

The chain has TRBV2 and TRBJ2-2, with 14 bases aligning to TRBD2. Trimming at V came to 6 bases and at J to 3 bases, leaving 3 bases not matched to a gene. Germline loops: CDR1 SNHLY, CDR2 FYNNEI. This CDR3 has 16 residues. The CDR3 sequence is CASSTGLAGDTGELFF. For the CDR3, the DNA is TGTGCCAGCAGCACGGGACTAGCGGGAGACACCGGGGAGCTGTTTTTT.

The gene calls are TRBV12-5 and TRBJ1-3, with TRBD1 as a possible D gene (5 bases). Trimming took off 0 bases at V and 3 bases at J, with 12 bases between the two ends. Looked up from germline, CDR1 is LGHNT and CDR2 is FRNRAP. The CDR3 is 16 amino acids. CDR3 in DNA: TGTGCTAGTGGTTTGGTTCCAGGGAGGAATGGAAACACCATATATTTT. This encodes CASGLVPGRNGNTIYF.

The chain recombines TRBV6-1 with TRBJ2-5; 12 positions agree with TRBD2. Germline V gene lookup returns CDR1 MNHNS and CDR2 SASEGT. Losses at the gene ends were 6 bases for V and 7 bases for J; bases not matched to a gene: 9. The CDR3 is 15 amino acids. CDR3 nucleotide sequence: TGTGCCAGCAGGGAGCTAGCGGGAGGGCCAGGGACCCAGTACTTC. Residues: CASRELAGGPGTQYF.

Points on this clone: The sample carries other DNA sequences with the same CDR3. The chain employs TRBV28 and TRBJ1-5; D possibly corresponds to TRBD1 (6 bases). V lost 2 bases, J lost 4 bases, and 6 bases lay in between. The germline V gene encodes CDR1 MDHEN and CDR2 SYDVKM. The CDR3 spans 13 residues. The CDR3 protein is CASSLQGNQPQHF. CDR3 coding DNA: TGTGCCAGCAGTTTACAGGGGAATCAGCCCCAGCATTTT.

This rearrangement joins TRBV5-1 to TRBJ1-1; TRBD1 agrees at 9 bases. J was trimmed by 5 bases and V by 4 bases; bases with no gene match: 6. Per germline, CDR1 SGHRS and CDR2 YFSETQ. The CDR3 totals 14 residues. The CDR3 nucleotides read TGCGCCAGCAGCCGCAGACAGGGGGTTACTGAAGCTTTCTTT. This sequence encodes CASSRRQGVTEAFF.

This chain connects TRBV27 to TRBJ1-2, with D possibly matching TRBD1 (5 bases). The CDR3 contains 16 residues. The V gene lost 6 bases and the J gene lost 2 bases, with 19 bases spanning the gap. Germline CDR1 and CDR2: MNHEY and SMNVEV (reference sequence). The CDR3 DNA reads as TGTGCCAGCAGGCCTTCCCTTAACAGGCTAAACTATGGCTACACCTTC. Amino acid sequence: CASRPSLNRLNYGYTF.

In DNA, the CDR3 is TGTGCCAGTAGTGACAGGGGCCGGGCGGGCTACACCTTC. Translating it yields CASSDRGRAGYTF. V usage is TRBV19 and J usage is TRBJ1-2, with TRBD1 matching 8 bases. V trimming: 5 bases; J trimming: 8 bases; junction bases outside the gene matches: 7. Germline V gene sequence: CDR1 LNHDA, CDR2 SQIVND (reference sequence). The CDR3 loop spans 13 amino acids.

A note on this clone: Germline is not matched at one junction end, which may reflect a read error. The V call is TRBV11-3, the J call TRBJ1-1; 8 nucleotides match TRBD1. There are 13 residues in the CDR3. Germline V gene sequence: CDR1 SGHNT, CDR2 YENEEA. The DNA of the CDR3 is TGTGCCAGCAGCCGACAGGGGAACGCTGAAGCTTTCTTT. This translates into CASSRQGNAEAFF.

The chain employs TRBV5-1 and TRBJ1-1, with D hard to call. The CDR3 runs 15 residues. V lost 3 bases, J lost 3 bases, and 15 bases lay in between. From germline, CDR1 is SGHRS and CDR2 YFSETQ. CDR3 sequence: CASSSRGVEDTEAFF. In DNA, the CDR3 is TGCGCCAGCAGCTCGCGCGGGGTGGAGGACACTGAAGCTTTCTTT.

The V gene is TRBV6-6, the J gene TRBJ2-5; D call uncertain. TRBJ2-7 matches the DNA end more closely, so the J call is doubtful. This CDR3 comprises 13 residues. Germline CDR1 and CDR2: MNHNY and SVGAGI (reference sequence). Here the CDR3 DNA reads TGTGCCAGCAGTTACTCCCCCCTCTACGAGCAGTACTTC. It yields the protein CASSYSPLYEQYF.

This chain's CDR3 is CAILVREVTDTQYF. The CDR3 DNA reads TGTGCCATCCTTGTCCGGGAGGTAACAGATACGCAGTATTTT. This rearrangement joins TRBV2 to TRBJ2-3, with TRBD2 identical over 7 bases. The CDR3 loop spans 14 amino acids. With V trimmed by 10 bases and J by 3 bases, 10 bases remained unmatched. In germline, CDR1 is SNHLY, CDR2 FYNNEI.

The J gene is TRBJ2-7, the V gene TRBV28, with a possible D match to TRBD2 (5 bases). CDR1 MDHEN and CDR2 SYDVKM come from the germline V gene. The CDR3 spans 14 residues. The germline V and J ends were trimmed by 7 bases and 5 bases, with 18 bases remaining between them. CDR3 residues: CASTLLVSPHEQYF. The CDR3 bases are TGTGCCAGCACCCTACTAGTGAGTCCCCACGAGCAGTACTTC. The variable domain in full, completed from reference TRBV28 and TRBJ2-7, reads DVKVTQSSRYLVKRTGEKVFLECVQDMDHENMFWYRQDPGLGLRLIYFSYDVKMKEKGDIPEGYSVSREKKERFSLILESASTNQTSMYLCASTLLVSPHEQYFGPGTRLTVT.

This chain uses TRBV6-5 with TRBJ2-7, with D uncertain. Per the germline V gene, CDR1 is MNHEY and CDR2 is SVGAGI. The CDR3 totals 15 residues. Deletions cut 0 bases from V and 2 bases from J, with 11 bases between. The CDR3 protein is CASSYSSVGTYEQYF. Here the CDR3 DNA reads TGTGCCAGCAGTTACTCCAGTGTTGGCACCTACGAGCAGTACTTC.

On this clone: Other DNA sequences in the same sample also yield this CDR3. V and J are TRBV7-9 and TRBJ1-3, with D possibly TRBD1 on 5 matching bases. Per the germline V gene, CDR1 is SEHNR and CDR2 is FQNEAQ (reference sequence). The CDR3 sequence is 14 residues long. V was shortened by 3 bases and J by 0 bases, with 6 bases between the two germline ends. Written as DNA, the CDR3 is TGTGCCAGCAGCTTTACAGGCTCTGGAAACACCATATATTTT. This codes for CASSFTGSGNTIYF.

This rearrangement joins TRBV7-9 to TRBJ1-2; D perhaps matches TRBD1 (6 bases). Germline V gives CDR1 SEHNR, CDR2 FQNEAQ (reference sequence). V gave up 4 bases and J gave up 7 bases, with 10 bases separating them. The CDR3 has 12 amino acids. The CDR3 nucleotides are TGTGCCAGCAGCTACGGGACACCTGGCTACACCTTC. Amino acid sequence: CASSYGTPGYTF.

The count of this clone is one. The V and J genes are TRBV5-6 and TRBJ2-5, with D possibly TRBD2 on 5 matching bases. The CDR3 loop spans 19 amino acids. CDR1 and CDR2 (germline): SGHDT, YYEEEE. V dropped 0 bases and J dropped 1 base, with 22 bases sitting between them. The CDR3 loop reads CASSLAFGGGSRFQETQYF. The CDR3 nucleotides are TGTGCCAGCAGCTTGGCTTTTGGAGGCGGGTCTCGGTTCCAAGAGACCCAGTACTTC.

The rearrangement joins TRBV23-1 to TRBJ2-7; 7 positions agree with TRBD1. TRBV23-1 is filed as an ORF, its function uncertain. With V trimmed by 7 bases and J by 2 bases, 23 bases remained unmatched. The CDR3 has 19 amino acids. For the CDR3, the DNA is TGCGCCAGCACCCAACGCCGGGACAGCCTAAAATTTCTCACCTACGAGCAGTACTTC. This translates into CASTQRRDSLKFLTYEQYF.

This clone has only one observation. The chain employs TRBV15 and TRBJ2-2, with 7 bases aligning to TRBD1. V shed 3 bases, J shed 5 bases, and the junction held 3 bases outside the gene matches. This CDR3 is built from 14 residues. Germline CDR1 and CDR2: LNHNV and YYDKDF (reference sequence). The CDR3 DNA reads TGTGCCACCAGCAGGACAGGGAAAACCGGGGAGCTGTTTTTT. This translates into CATSRTGKTGELFF.